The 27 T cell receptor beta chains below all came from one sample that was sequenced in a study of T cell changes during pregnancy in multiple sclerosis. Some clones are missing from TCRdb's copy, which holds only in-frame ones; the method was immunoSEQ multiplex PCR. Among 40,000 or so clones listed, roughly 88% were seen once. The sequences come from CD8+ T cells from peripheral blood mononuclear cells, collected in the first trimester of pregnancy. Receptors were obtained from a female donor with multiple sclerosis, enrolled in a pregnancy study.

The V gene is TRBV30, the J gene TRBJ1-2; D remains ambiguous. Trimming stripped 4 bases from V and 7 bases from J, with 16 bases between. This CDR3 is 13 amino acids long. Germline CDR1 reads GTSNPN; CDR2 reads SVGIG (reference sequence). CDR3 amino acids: CAWMPGGYSGYTF. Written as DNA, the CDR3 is TGTGCCTGGATGCCCGGCGGGTACAGTGGCTACACCTTC.

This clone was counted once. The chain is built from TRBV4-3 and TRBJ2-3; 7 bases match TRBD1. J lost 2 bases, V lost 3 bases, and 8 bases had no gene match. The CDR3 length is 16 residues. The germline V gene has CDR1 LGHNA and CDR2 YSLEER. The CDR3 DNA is TGCGCCAGCAGCCACTCGCAGGGGGTGGACACAGATACGCAGTATTTT. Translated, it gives CASSHSQGVDTDTQYF.

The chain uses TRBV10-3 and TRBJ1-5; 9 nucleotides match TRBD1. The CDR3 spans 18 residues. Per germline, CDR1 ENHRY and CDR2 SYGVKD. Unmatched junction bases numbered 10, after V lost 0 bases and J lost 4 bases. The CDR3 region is CAISESFGQGTSNQPQHF. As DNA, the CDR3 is TGTGCCATCAGTGAGTCATTTGGACAGGGGACCAGTAATCAGCCCCAGCATTTT.

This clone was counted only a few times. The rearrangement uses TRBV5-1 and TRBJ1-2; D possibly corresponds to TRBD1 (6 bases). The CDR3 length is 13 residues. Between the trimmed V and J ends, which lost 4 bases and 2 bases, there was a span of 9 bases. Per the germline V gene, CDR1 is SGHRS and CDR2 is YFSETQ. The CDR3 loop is CASSPDRNYGYTF. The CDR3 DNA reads TGCGCCAGCAGCCCGGACAGAAACTATGGCTACACCTTC.

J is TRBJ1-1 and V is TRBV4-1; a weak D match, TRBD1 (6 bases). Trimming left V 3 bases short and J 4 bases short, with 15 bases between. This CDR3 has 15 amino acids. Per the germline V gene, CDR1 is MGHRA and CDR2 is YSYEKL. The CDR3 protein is CASSQKVTGSTEAFF. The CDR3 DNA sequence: TGCGCCAGCAGCCAGAAAGTCACAGGGTCCACTGAAGCTTTCTTT.

The chain's CDR3 is CAWSPNNDGGQFF. The CDR3 DNA reads TGTGCCTGGAGTCCAAACAACGACGGAGGGCAGTTCTTC. The J gene is TRBJ2-1, the V gene TRBV30, with D maybe TRBD2 (5 bases). CDR1 is GTSNPN and CDR2 is SVGIG in the germline V gene (reference sequence). This CDR3 comprises 13 residues. The V end lost 2 bases, the J end lost 12 bases, and 17 bases lay between the germline ends. The variable domain in full, with the rest retrieved from reference TRBV30 and TRBJ2-1, is SQTIHQWPATLVQPVGSPLSLECTVEGTSNPNLYWYRQAAGRGLQLLFYSVGIGQISSEVPQNLSASRPQDRQFILSSKKLLLSDSGFYLCAWSPNNDGGQFFGPGTRLTVL.

CDR3 residues: CATSREGQAYEQYF. The CDR3 coding sequence is TGTGCCACCAGCAGAGAGGGACAGGCCTACGAGCAGTACTTC. The chain employs TRBV15 and TRBJ2-7; 8 nucleotides agree with TRBD1. The ends lost 0 bases at V and 2 bases at J; junction bases unmatched: 0. The CDR3 extends over 14 amino acids. Germline-derived CDR1 and CDR2 are LNHNV and YYDKDF (reference sequence).

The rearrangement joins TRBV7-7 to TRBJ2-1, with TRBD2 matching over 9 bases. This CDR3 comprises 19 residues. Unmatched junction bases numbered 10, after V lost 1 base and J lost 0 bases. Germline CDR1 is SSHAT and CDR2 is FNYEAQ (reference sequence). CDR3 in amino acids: CASSLVPAGGPLSYNEQFF. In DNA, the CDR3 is TGTGCCAGCAGCTTAGTTCCAGCGGGAGGCCCCCTCTCCTACAATGAGCAGTTCTTC.

CDR3 protein: CASSLFRQVGEKLFF. In DNA form, the CDR3 reads TGCGCCAGCAGCTTGTTCCGACAGGTCGGTGAAAAACTGTTTTTT. The J gene is TRBJ1-4, the V gene TRBV5-1; TRBD1 might be the D (6 bases). CDR3 length: 15 amino acids. Germline CDR1 is SGHRS and CDR2 is YFSETQ. V shed 1 base and J shed 7 bases, with 14 bases lying between them.

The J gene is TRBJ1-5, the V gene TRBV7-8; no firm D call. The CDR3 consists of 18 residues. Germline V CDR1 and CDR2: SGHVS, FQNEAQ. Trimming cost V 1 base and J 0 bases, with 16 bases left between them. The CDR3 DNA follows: TGTGCCAGCAGCTTAGGTACCTTTGGAGGGAATAGCAATCAGCCCCAGCATTTT. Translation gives CASSLGTFGGNSNQPQHF.

CDR3 region: CASSPSVANEKLFF. The DNA of the CDR3 is TGCGCCAGCAGCCCCTCGGTGGCTAATGAAAAACTGTTTTTT. J is TRBJ1-4 and V is TRBV4-1; D remains unclear. The germline V gene has CDR1 MGHRA and CDR2 YSYEKL. V was trimmed by 4 bases and J by 3 bases, leaving 9 bases between them. The CDR3 is 14 amino acids.

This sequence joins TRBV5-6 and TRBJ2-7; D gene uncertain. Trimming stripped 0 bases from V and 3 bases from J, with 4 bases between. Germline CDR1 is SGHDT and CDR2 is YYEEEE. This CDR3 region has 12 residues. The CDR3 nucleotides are TGTGCCAGCAGCTTGGCGAGCTACGAGCAGTACTTC. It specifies CASSLASYEQYF.

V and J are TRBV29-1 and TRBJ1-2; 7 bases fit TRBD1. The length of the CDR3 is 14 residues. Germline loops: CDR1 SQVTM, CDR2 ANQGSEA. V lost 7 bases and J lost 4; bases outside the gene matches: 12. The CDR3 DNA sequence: TGCAGCGCCGAGGGGGCAGCGGGTACCTATGGCTACACCTTC. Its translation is CSAEGAAGTYGYTF.

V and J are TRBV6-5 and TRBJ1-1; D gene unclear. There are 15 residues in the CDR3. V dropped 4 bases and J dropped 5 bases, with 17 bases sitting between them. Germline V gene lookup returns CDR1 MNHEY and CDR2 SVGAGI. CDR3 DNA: TGTGCCAGCAGTTTCCAAGGGAAGGGAGGAACTGAAGCTTTCTTT. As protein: CASSFQGKGGTEAFF.

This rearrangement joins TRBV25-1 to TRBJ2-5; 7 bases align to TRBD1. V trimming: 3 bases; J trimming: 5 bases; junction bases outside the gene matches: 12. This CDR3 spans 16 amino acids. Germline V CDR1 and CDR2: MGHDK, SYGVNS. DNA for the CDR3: TGTGCCAGCAGTGACTTCGAAAAGGGGGCCCGGGAGACCCAGTACTTC. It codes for CASSDFEKGARETQYF.

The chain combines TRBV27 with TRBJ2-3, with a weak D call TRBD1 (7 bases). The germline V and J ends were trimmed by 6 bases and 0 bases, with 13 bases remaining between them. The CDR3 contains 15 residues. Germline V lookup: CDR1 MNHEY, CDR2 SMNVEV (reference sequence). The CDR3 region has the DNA TGTGCCAGCAGGCGCGGGACAGTTAGCACAGATACGCAGTATTTT. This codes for CASRRGTVSTDTQYF.

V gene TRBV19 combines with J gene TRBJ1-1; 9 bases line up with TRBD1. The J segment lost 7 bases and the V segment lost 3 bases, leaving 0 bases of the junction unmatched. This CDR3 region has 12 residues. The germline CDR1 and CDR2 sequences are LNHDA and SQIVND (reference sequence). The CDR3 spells CASSMDRGEAFF. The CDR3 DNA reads TGTGCCAGTAGTATGGACAGGGGTGAAGCTTTCTTT. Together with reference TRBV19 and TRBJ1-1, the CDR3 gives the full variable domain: DGGITQSPKYLFRKEGQNVTLSCEQNLNHDAMYWYRQDPGQGLRLIYYSQIVNDFQKGDIAEGYSVSREKKESFPLTVTSAQKNPTAFYLCASSMDRGEAFFGQGTRLTVV.

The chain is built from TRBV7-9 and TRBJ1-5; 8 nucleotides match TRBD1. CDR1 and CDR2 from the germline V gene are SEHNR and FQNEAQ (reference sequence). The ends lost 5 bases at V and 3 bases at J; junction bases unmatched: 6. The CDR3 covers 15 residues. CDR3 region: CASSSGQGNNQPQHF. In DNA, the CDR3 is TGTGCCAGCAGCAGTGGACAGGGCAACAATCAGCCCCAGCATTTT.

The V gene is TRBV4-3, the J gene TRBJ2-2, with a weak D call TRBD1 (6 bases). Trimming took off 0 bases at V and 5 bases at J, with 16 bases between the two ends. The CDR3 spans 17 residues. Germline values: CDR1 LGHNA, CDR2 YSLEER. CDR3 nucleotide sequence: TGCGCCAGCAGCCAAGACGACTGGACAGTTTTTACCGGGGAGCTGTTTTTT. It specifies CASSQDDWTVFTGELFF.

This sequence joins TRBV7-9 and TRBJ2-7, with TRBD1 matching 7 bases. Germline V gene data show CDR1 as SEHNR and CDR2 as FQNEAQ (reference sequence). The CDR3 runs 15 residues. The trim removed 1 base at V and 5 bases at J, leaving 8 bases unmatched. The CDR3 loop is CASSLGQGLVNEQYF. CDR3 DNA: TGTGCCAGCAGCTTAGGACAGGGTCTGGTCAACGAGCAGTACTTC.

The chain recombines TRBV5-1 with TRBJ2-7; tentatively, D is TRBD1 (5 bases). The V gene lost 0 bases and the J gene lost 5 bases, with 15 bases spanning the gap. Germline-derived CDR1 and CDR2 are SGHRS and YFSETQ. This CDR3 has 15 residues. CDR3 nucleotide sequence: TGCGCCAGCAGCTTGGAAGGGCAGGGTTCTGACGAGCAGTACTTC. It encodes CASSLEGQGSDEQYF. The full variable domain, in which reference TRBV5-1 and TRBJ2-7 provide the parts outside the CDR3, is KAGVTQTPRYLIKTRGQQVTLSCSPISGHRSVSWYQQTPGQGLQFLFEYFSETQRNKGNFPGRFSGRQFSNSRSEMNVSTLELGDSALYLCASSLEGQGSDEQYFGPGTRLTVT.

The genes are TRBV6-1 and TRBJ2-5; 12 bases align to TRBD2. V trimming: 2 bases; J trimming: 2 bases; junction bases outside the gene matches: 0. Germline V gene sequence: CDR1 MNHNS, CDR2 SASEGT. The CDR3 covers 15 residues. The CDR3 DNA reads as TGTGCCAGCAGTGAACTAGCGGGGGGGCAAGAGACCCAGTACTTC. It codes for CASSELAGGQETQYF.

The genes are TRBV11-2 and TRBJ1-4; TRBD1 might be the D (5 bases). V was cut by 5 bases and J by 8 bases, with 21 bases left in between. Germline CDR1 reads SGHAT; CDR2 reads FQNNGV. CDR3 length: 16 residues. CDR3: CASSHTGSTGGEKLFF. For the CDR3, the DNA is TGTGCCAGCAGCCACACCGGAAGTACGGGGGGGGAAAAACTGTTTTTT.

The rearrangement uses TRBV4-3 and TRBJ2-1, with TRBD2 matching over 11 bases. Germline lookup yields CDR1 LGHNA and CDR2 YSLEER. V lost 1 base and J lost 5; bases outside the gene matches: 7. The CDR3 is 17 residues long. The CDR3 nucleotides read TGCGCCAGCAGCCAAGGCCATTCGGGACTAGCGGACAATGAGCAGTTCTTC. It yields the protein CASSQGHSGLADNEQFF.

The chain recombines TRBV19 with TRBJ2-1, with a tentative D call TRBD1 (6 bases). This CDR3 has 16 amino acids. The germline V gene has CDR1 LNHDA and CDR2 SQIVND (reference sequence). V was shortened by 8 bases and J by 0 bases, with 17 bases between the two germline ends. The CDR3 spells CASSPYTGSSYNEQFF. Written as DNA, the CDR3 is TGTGCCAGTTCTCCCTACACAGGGAGCTCCTACAATGAGCAGTTCTTC.

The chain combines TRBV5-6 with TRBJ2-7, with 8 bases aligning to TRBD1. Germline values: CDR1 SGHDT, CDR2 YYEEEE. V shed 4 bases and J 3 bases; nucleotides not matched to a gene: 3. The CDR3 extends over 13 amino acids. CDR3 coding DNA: TGTGCCAGCAGCACTGGACAGGGCTACGAGCAGTACTTC. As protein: CASSTGQGYEQYF.

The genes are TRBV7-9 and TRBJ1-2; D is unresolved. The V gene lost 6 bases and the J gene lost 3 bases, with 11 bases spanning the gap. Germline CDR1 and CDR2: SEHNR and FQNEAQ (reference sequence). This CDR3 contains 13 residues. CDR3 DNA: TGTGCCAGCAGGCAATCAGAGGACTATGGCTACACCTTC. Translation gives CASRQSEDYGYTF. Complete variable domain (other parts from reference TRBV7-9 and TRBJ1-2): DTGVSQNPRHKITKRGQNVTFRCDPISEHNRLYWYRQTLGQGPEFLTYFQNEAQLEKSRLLSDRFSAERPKGSFSTLEIQRTEQGDSAMYLCASRQSEDYGYTFGSGTRLTVV.